Below are 5 T cell receptor beta chains sequenced from a single sample in a study of blood T cell repertoires in COVID-19. The table came from immunoSEQ multiplex PCR; TCRdb's copy has only in-frame clones and leaves some out. The sample lists 150,000 or so clones; over 80% were seen once. Sequenced: peripheral blood. These receptors all stem from a woman aged 50 to 60 with acute or convalescent COVID-19.

This chain links TRBV4-1 with TRBJ1-2; the match to TRBD1 covers 8 bases. CDR3 length: 15 amino acids. V gave up 1 base and J gave up 3 bases; unmatched junction bases: 4. Germline V gives CDR1 MGHRA, CDR2 YSYEKL. The CDR3 nucleotides read TGCGCCAGCAGCCAAGTGGGACAGGACCACTATGGCTACACCTTC. As protein: CASSQVGQDHYGYTF.

The V gene is TRBV6-5, the J gene TRBJ1-3; D is perhaps TRBD1 (5 bases). This CDR3 region has 14 residues. Germline CDR1 reads MNHEY; CDR2 reads SVGAGI. Between the trimmed V and J ends, which lost 8 bases and 6 bases, there was a span of 17 bases. CDR3 sequence (DNA): TGTGCCAGCGAAAGGGACTTCCCGGAAAACACCATATATTTT. It specifies CASERDFPENTIYF.

V is TRBV21-1 and J is TRBJ2-1; TRBD2 is the table's D call, not checked against the DNA. TRBV21-1 is recorded as a pseudogene. This CDR3 has 14 residues. The CDR3 protein is CASTRGELSGEQFF. The CDR3 DNA reads TGTGCCAGCACACGGGGGGAGCTTTCGGGTGAGCAGTTCTTC.

The CDR3 nucleotides are TGTGCCAGCAGCCAAGCTGGGACAGAGGGCTACACCTTC. Translating it yields CASSQAGTEGYTF. The V and J genes are TRBV3-1 (or the pseudogene TRBV3-2) and TRBJ1-2; TRBD1 matches 7 bases. Germline V CDR1 and CDR2: LGHDT, YNNKEL (reference sequence). The CDR3 sequence is 13 residues long. With V trimmed by 1 base and J by 8 bases, 4 bases remained unmatched.

This clone is labeled medium-sized. The rearrangement joins TRBV9 to TRBJ1-2; TRBD1 might be the D (6 bases). The V and J ends lost 2 bases and 1 base respectively, with 15 bases between them. Looked up from germline, CDR1 is SGDLS and CDR2 is YYNGEE. The CDR3 is 16 residues long. The CDR3 region is CASSVWDNALNYGYTF. The CDR3 DNA follows: TGTGCCAGCAGCGTTTGGGACAACGCCCTTAACTATGGCTACACCTTC.